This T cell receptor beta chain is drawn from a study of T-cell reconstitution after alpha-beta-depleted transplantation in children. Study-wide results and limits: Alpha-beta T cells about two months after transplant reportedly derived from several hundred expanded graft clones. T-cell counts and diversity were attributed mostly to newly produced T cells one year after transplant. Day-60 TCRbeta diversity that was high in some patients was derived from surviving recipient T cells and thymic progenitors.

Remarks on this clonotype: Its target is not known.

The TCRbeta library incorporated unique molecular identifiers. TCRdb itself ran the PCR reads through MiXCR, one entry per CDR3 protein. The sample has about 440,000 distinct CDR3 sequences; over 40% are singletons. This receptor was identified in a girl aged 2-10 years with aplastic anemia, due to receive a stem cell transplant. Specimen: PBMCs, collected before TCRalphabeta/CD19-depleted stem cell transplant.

The CDR3 sequence is CASSKLAGGPGQGEQFF. CDR3 in DNA: TGCGCCAGCAGTAAACTAGCGGGAGGGCCTGGTCAGGGTGAGCAGTTCTTC. V usage is TRBV10-2 and J usage is TRBJ2-1; 13 bases are shared with TRBD2. The J segment lost 9 bases and the V segment lost 5 bases, leaving 13 bases of the junction unmatched. The CDR3 has 17 amino acids. Germline V gene lookup returns CDR1 WSHSY and CDR2 SAAADI.